These T cell receptor beta chains were read from a single sample in a study of Ad26.COV2.S vaccination and SARS-CoV-2 variants. The protocol was immunoSEQ multiplex PCR, while the TCRdb copy is restricted to in-frame clones and leaves out a portion. This table holds 350,000 to 550,000 clones, 89% found once. The sequencing used peripheral blood, collected in a trial of Ad26.COV2.S vaccine versus placebo. The receptors were gathered from a person between 18 and 60 years old who received the Ad26.COV2.S COVID-19 vaccine or a placebo. Each CDR3 is given with its conserved first and last residue. A D gene is named only where the DNA matches it firmly.

V gene,CDR3 length,D gene,CDR3 protein
TRBV7-2,14,NA,CASKGPTPLYEQYF
TRBV9,15,NA,CASSVDGRYNSPLHF
TRBV6-5,14,NA,CASRPRGHNTEAFF
TRBV4-3,17,TRBD1,CASSPSHLRDRDPEAFF
TRBV28,16,NA,CASSLAGRGRGNEQFF
TRBV19,13,NA,CASNSGGGSPLHF
TRBV5-4,14,NA,CASSWDLGGNEQFF
TRBV6-2/TRBV6-3,16,NA,CASSPGHWEPNSPLHF
TRBV28,14,NA,CASSRPLWNTEAFF
TRBV19,13,NA,CASRRAEYTEAFF
TRBV10-3,13,NA,CAISEPPGLSQFF
TRBV18,14,TRBD1,CASSLRQGADTQYF
TRBV7-8,14,TRBD1,CASSRRTGKTEAFF
TRBV30,17,TRBD1,CAWSLGTGGLTNYGYTF
TRBV20-1,14,NA,CSASRAGSNTEAFF
TRBV29-1,14,NA,CSVEDGTGLGELFF
TRBV27,14,TRBD2,CASTQAGGRNEQFF
TRBV28,14,TRBD1,CASSLTGGTSPLHF
TRBV6-2/TRBV6-3,17,TRBD2,CASSKGRLAAKTGELFF
TRBV20-1,11,NA,CSAQDRWLCTF
TRBV18,14,NA,CASSPPERIDTQYF
TRBV5-8,17,NA,CASSRRTASSYNSPLHF
TRBV24-1,11,NA,CASSRDREQFF
TRBV10-3,14,NA,CAISEASGNQPQHF
TRBV5-6,11,NA,CASSFGLGYTF
TRBV9,17,NA,CASSVTWRLDDTGELFF
TRBV2,13,NA,CASSPGQSYGYTF
TRBV5-4,19,TRBD2,CASPGEGTSGKGGTDTQYF
TRBV6-5,14,TRBD1,CASSRTGGLQPQHF
TRBV6-5,15,NA,CASSYSRTTKNIQYF
TRBV2,15,TRBD2,CASSVASGGAHEQFF
TRBV7-2,17,TRBD2,CASSPRLAGVPYNEQFF
TRBV12-3/TRBV12-4,10,NA,CASSLNTIYF
TRBV19,16,NA,CASSLRLGAVTDTQYF
TRBV30,12,TRBD2,CAAAGGTGELFF
TRBV11-3,13,NA,CASSLGSAEKLFF
TRBV5-1,16,NA,CASSYTGARQNTEAFF
TRBV2,19,TRBD2,CASSDDATWLAGYGETQYF
TRBV7-2,14,NA,CASSPSRDSGELFF
TRBV29-1,15,TRBD1,CSVYTGGAYTDTQYF
TRBV6-2/TRBV6-3,12,NA,CASSYYAGELFF
TRBV28,12,NA,CASSLWDQPQHF
TRBV30,12,NA,CAWSEIGEKLFF
TRBV13,14,NA,CASSSDGTGTEAFF
TRBV9,17,NA,CASSVSPLDGFNEKLFF